This paragraph reports one TCR beta chain. The data are from a study of blood T cell repertoires in COVID-19. The CDR3 is 15 residues long. The germline gives CDR1 ENHRY, CDR2 SYGVKD. Original methodology: The assay estimated nucleated cells by amplifying reference gene primers. TCRdb keeps only in-frame clones here, not all; method: immunoSEQ multiplex PCR. The V and J calls and clone size come from that table; D and trimming were worked out from the DNA. The data hold about 120,000 clones, with approximately 84% observed a single time. V and J are TRBV10-3 and TRBJ1-3; maybe TRBD1 (5 bases). Material for sequencing was peripheral blood. The source is a man between 65 and 85 years old with acute or convalescent COVID-19. In DNA, the CDR3 is TGTGCTTCATGGGACGGGGGAAGCTCTGGAAACACCATATATTTT. Translating it yields CASWDGGSSGNTIYF.